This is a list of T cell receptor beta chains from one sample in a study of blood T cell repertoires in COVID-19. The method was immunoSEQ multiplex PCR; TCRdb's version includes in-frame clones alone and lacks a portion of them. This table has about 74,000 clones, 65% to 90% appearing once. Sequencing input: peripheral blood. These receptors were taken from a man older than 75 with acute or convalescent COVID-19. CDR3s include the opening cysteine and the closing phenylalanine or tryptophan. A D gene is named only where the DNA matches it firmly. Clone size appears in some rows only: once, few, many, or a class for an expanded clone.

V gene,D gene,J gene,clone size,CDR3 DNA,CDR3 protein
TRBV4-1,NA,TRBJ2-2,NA,TGCGCCAGCAGCCAAGAGGCGCGGGGCGCGAACACCGGGGAGCTGTTTTTT,CASSQEARGANTGELFF
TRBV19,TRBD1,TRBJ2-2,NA,TGTGCCAGTAGCTATCAGGGGGCGGTGAACACCGGGGAGCTGTTTTTT,CASSYQGAVNTGELFF
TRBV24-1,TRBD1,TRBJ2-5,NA,TGTGCCACCAGTGGTGCCGGGACAGAACAAGAGACCCAGTACTTC,CATSGAGTEQETQYF
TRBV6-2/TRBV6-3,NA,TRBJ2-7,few,TGTGCCAGCAGTTACCCCACCAGGGCGGGGCCGAGCTCCTACGAGCAGTACTTC,CASSYPTRAGPSSYEQYF
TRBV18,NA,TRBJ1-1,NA,TGTGCCAGCTCACCAGGGGGGGGTAACACTGAAGCTTTCTTT,CASSPGGGNTEAFF
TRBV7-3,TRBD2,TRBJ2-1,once,TGTGCCAGCAGCTCTAGACTAGCGGGGGGCCACAATGAGCAGTTCTTC,CASSSRLAGGHNEQFF
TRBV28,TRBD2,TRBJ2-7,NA,TGTGCCAGCAGTTCGGTACCGGGGACTACGAGAGCTCAAACCTACGAGCAGTACTTC,CASSSVPGTTRAQTYEQYF
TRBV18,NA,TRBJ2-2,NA,TGTGCCAGCTCACCGGCTAGTGACGCGAACACCGGGGAGCTGTTTTTT,CASSPASDANTGELFF
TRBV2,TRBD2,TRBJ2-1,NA,TGTGCCAGCAGTCCCATGGGAGGGTACTACAATGAGCAGTTCTTC,CASSPMGGYYNEQFF
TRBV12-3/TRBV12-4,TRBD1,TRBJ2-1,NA,TGTGCCAGCAGACAGGGGGATGAGCAGTTCTTC,CASRQGDEQFF
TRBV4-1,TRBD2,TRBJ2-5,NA,TGCGCCAGCAGCCAAGGTCAGGTCCTAGCGGGATCCCACCCCCAAGAGACCCAGTACTTC,CASSQGQVLAGSHPQETQYF